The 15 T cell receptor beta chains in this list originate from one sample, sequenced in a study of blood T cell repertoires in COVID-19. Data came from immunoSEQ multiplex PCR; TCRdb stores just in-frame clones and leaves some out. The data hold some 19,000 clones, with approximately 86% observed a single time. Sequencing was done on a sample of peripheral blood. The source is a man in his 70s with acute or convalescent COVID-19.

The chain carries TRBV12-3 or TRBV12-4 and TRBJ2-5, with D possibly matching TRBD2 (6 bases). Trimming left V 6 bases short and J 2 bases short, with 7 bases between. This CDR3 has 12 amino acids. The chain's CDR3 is CASRGGQETQYF. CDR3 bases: TGTGCCAGCAGGGGGGGACAAGAGACCCAGTACTTC.

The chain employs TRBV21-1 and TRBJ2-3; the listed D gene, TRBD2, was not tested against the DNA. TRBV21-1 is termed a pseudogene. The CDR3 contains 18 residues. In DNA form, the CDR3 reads TGTGCCAGCAGCAAAGGAGAACTTTCGAACGTAAGCACAGATACGCAGTATTTT. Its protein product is CASSKGELSNVSTDTQYF.

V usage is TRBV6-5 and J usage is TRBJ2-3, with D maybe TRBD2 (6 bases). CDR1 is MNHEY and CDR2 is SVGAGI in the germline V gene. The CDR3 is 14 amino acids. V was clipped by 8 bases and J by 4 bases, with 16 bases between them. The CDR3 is CASLREQRSDTQYF. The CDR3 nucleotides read TGTGCCAGCCTTCGGGAGCAGCGGTCAGATACGCAGTATTTT.

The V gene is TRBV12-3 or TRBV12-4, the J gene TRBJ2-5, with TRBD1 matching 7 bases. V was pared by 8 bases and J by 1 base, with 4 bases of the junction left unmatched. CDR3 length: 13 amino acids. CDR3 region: CASGGQSQETQYF. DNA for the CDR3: TGTGCCAGCGGGGGACAGTCCCAAGAGACCCAGTACTTC.

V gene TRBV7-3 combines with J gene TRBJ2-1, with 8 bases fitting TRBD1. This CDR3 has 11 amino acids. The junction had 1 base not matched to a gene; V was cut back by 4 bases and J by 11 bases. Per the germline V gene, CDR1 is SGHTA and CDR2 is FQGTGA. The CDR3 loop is CASSSGGQQFF. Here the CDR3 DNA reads TGTGCCAGCAGCTCAGGGGGCCAGCAGTTCTTC.

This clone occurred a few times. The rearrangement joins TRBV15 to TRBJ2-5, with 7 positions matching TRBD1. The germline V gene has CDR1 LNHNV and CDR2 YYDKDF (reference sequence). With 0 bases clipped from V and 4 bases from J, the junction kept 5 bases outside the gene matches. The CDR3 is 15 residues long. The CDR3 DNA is TGTGCCACCAGCAGAGATCGAGGGGGCTCAGAGACCCAGTACTTC. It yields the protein CATSRDRGGSETQYF.

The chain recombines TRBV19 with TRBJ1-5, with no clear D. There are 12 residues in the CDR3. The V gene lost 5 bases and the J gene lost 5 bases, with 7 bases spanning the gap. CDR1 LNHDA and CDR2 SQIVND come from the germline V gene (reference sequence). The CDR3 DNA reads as TGTGCCAGTAGTTCGGGGTATCAGCCCCAGCATTTT. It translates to CASSSGYQPQHF.

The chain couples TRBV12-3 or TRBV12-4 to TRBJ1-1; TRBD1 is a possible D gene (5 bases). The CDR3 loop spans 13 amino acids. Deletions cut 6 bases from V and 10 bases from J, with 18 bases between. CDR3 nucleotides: TGTGCCAGCAGCCCTCGTACGGGGGGGGGAGCTTTCTTT. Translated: CASSPRTGGGAFF.

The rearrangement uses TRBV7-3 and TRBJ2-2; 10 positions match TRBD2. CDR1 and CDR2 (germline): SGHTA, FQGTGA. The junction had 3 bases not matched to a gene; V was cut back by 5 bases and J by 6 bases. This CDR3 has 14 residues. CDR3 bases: TGTGCCAGCAGCCGCGGACTAGCGGCCGGGGAGCTGTTTTTT. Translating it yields CASSRGLAAGELFF.

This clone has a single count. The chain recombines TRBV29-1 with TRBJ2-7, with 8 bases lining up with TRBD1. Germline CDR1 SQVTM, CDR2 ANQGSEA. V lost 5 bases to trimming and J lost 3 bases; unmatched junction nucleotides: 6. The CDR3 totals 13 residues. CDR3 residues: CSVTGTGLYEQYF. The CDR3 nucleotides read TGCAGCGTTACCGGGACAGGACTCTACGAGCAGTACTTC.

The CDR3 reads CASSHGTSGWGEYEQYF. CDR3 sequence (DNA): TGTGCCAGCAGCCACGGGACTAGCGGTTGGGGTGAATACGAGCAGTACTTC. The chain uses TRBV5-4 and TRBJ2-7, with TRBD2 identical over 11 bases. J was trimmed by 4 bases and V by 4 bases; bases with no gene match: 13. CDR3 length equals 17 residues. CDR1 is SGHNT, CDR2 YYREEE, per germline (reference sequence).

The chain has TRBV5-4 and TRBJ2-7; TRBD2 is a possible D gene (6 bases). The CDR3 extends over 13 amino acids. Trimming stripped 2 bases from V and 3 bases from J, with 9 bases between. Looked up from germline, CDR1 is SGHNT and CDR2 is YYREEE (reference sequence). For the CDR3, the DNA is TGTGCCAGCAGCTTTTACGGGAGCTACGAGCAGTACTTC. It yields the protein CASSFYGSYEQYF. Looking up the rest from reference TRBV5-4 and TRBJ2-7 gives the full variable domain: ETGVTQSPTHLIKTRGQQVTLRCSSQSGHNTVSWYQQALGQGPQFIFQYYREEENGRGNFPPRFSGLQFPNYSSELNVNALELDDSALYLCASSFYGSYEQYFGPGTRLTVT.

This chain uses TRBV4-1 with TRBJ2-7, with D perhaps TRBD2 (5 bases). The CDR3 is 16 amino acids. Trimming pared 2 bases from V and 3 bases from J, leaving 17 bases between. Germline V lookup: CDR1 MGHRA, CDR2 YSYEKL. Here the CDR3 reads CASSQFFLSAYYEQYF. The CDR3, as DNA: TGCGCCAGCAGCCAATTTTTCCTTAGCGCTTACTACGAGCAGTACTTC.

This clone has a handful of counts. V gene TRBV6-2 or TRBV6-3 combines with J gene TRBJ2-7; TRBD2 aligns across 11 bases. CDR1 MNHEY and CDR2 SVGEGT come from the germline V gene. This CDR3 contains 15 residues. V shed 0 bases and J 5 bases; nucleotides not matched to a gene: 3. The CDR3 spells CASSYSSTSGNEQYF. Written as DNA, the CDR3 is TGTGCCAGCAGTTACTCATCGACTAGCGGGAACGAGCAGTACTTC.

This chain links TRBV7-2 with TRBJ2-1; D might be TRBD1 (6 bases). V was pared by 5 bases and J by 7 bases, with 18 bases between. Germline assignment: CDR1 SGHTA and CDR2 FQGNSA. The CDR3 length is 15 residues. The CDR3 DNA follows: TGTGCCAGCAGCCCAGGACTGGCGCAGGGGAATGAGCAGTTCTTC. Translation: CASSPGLAQGNEQFF.